These 25 T cell receptor beta chains were all obtained from the same sample, sequenced in a study of blood T cells in healthy people across ages (dated by TCRdb to the mid-2010s). The library was made by 5' RACE. Sequenced on an Illumina HiSeq 2500. A second PCR of roughly 7 to 11 cycles was performed with a sample-barcoded 5' primer and a J-beta primer mix. In TCRdb, the public reads were trimmed at Q25 with fastp and aligned with MiXCR, with productive beta chains retained. Each entry merges the rows of one CDR3 protein and shows their most common DNA and genes. For this sample there are hundreds of thousands of distinct CDR3 sequences; under 65% appear just once. The ten largest account for roughly 13% of the sample. Sequencing input: blood. Receptor source: an elderly woman in good health.

This rearrangement joins TRBV6-5 to TRBJ2-5; no reliable D call. Germline lookup yields CDR1 MNHEY and CDR2 SVGAGI. CDR3 size: 15 residues. Trimming removed 3 bases from V and 1 base from J, with 12 bases in between. CDR3 sequence reads: CASSYSPSTQETQYF. The CDR3 DNA is TGTGCCAGCAGTTATTCTCCAAGTACCCAAGAGACCCAGTACTTC.

The chain has TRBV6-1 and TRBJ2-1; TRBD2 matches at 9 bases. Germline loops: CDR1 MNHNS, CDR2 SASEGT. This CDR3 comprises 16 residues. The junction had 8 bases not matched to a gene; V was cut back by 6 bases and J by 2 bases. CDR3 amino acids: CASRESGLAAYNEQFF. For the CDR3, the DNA is TGTGCCAGCAGAGAATCGGGACTAGCAGCCTACAATGAGCAGTTCTTC.

The V and J genes are TRBV10-3 and TRBJ1-5, with a tentative D call TRBD1 (6 bases). CDR3 length: 14 amino acids. Germline-derived CDR1 and CDR2 are ENHRY and SYGVKD. V was trimmed by 2 bases and J by 6 bases, leaving 11 bases between them. The CDR3 sequence: CAISEAGAGQPQHF. The CDR3 bases are TGTGCCATCAGTGAGGCAGGGGCAGGTCAGCCCCAGCATTTT.

This clonotype was counted ten times or more. The chain combines TRBV6-6 with TRBJ1-4; D remains unclear. CDR3 length: 13 residues. CDR1 is MNHNY and CDR2 is SVGAGI in the germline V gene (reference sequence). V shed 5 bases and J shed 11 bases, with 15 bases lying between them. The CDR3 loop reads CASSDGLPSKLFF. Here the CDR3 DNA reads TGTGCCAGCAGTGACGGGCTGCCATCGAAACTGTTTTTT.

There are a few counts of this clonotype. The chain employs TRBV3-1 and TRBJ2-7; TRBD1 or TRBD2 may be the D gene (5 bases each). Trimming pared 0 bases from V and 10 bases from J, leaving 19 bases between. The CDR3 length is 15 residues. Germline CDR1 is LGHDT and CDR2 is YNNKEL (reference sequence). CDR3 residues: CASSQDSVGVRIQYF. DNA for the CDR3: TGTGCCAGCAGCCAAGACTCAGTGGGGGTGAGGATTCAGTACTTC.

The chain recombines TRBV5-1 with TRBJ2-7, with 13 bases lining up with TRBD2. Trimming at V came to 3 bases and at J to 6 bases, leaving 6 bases not matched to a gene. Germline V gene data show CDR1 as SGHRS and CDR2 as YFSETQ. The CDR3 sequence is 15 residues long. The CDR3: CASSSGLAGVVEQYF. The DNA of the CDR3 is TGCGCCAGCAGCTCAGGACTAGCGGGAGTTGTCGAGCAGTACTTC. The full variable domain, with the rest looked up from reference TRBV5-1 and TRBJ2-7, is KAGVTQTPRYLIKTRGQQVTLSCSPISGHRSVSWYQQTPGQGLQFLFEYFSETQRNKGNFPGRFSGRQFSNSRSEMNVSTLELGDSALYLCASSSGLAGVVEQYFGPGTRLTVT.

The V gene is TRBV29-1, the J gene TRBJ1-4; D possibly corresponds to TRBD1 (5 bases). Per the germline V gene, CDR1 is SQVTM and CDR2 is ANQGSEA. V gave up 3 bases and J gave up 8 bases, with 10 bases separating them. The CDR3 has 12 residues. The CDR3 region is CSVDRVKEKLFF. In DNA form, the CDR3 reads TGCAGCGTTGACAGGGTAAAAGAAAAACTGTTTTTT.

The rearrangement uses TRBV7-3 and TRBJ2-2; perhaps TRBD1 as D (6 bases). V shed 5 bases and J shed 7 bases, with 17 bases lying between them. The germline gives CDR1 SGHTA, CDR2 FQGTGA. The CDR3 runs 15 residues. The DNA of the CDR3 is TGTGCCAGCAGCCGATGGGCAGGGGATATCGGGGAGCTGTTTTTT. This codes for CASSRWAGDIGELFF. Full variable domain (rest looked up from reference TRBV7-3 and TRBJ2-2): GAGVSQTPSNKVTEKGKYVELRCDPISGHTALYWYRQSLGQGPEFLIYFQGTGAADDSGLPNDRFFAVRPEGSVSTLKIQRTERGDSAVYLCASSRWAGDIGELFFGEGSRLTVL.

A few counts support this clonotype. This sequence joins TRBV20-1 and TRBJ1-5; D is ambiguous. The length of the CDR3 is 16 residues. CDR1 and CDR2 (germline): DFQATT, SNEGSKA (reference sequence). CDR3 DNA: TGCAGCGCCCTAACACAACCGCATTATAGCAATCAGCCCCAGCATTTT. Residues: CSALTQPHYSNQPQHF.

This rearrangement joins TRBV10-3 to TRBJ2-7, with a weak D call TRBD1 (5 bases). Trimming stripped 0 bases from V and 6 bases from J, with 12 bases between. The CDR3 consists of 14 residues. Germline CDR1 reads ENHRY; CDR2 reads SYGVKD. In nucleotides, the CDR3 is TGTGCCATCAGTGAGTCGAAAGGGGCGTGCGAGCAGTACTTC. Translating gives CAISESKGACEQYF.

This clonotype was seen ten or more times. The V and J genes are TRBV6-1 and TRBJ2-1; D gene uncertain. V lost 0 bases to trimming and J lost 6 bases, with 9 bases between them. Germline-derived CDR1 and CDR2 are MNHNS and SASEGT. The CDR3 is 14 residues long. Here the CDR3 reads CASSEALGPNEQFF. The CDR3 DNA is TGTGCCAGCAGTGAAGCTCTGGGCCCCAATGAGCAGTTCTTC.

A note on this clonotype: With a much larger clone just one base away, this may be a read error. CDR3 coding DNA: TGTGCCAGCAGACTCTCAGGCAGGGATTCCTACAATGAGCAGTACTTC. Translating it yields CASRLSGRDSYNEQYF. The chain couples TRBV12-3 or TRBV12-4 to TRBJ2-4, with D perhaps TRBD1 (5 bases). The CDR3 spans 16 residues. The V end lost 6 bases, the J end lost 13 bases, and 28 bases lay between the germline ends.

The gene calls are TRBV3-1 and TRBJ2-2; 8 bases are a match to TRBD1. Germline assignment: CDR1 LGHDT and CDR2 YNNKEL (reference sequence). The CDR3 extends over 14 amino acids. Trimming took 2 bases from V and 6 from J; bases not matched to a gene: 2. CDR3 in DNA: TGTGCCAGCAGCCAACCGGACAGGGCCGGGGAGCTGTTTTTT. Its protein product is CASSQPDRAGELFF.

The CDR3 loop reads CASSRLGQGEGVGGYTF. As DNA, the CDR3 is TGTGCCAGCAGCCGTTTAGGACAGGGAGAAGGTGTTGGTGGCTACACCTTC. The rearrangement links TRBV14 to TRBJ1-2; 8 bases are a match to TRBD1. The CDR3 consists of 17 residues. J was trimmed by 7 bases and V by 4 bases; bases with no gene match: 17. Per germline, CDR1 SGHDN and CDR2 FVKESK.

About this clonotype: The junction departs from the called germline gene at one end, perhaps through a read error. This rearrangement joins TRBV12-3 or TRBV12-4 to TRBJ1-6, with D unclear. CDR3 length equals 15 residues. The CDR3 region is CASSLHGNGGSPLHF. CDR3 DNA sequence: TGTGCCAGCAGTTTACACGGAAACGGAGGGTCACCTCTCCACTTT.

This clonotype came up many times. The rearrangement uses TRBV20-1 and TRBJ1-4, with TRBD1 matching over 9 bases. Unmatched junction bases numbered 11, after V lost 4 bases and J lost 8 bases. The CDR3 is 15 residues long. Germline assignment: CDR1 DFQATT and CDR2 SNEGSKA (reference sequence). The CDR3 DNA reads as TGCAGTGCTACCGGGTCCGGGACAGGGAACGAAAAACTGTTTTTT. Translated: CSATGSGTGNEKLFF.

V gene TRBV29-1 combines with J gene TRBJ2-3; D is tentatively TRBD1 or TRBD2 (5 bases each). CDR1 and CDR2 from the germline V gene are SQVTM and ANQGSEA. The CDR3 is 14 residues long. The ends were cut back, 7 bases at V and 8 bases at J, with 22 bases in the middle. CDR3 coding DNA: TGCAGCGCCCAGAGGGCGATGGGGGATGCTACGCAGTATTTT. Its translation is CSAQRAMGDATQYF.

This clonotype has just a few counts. The chain uses TRBV27 and TRBJ2-6; D is undetermined. Germline V gene data show CDR1 as MNHEY and CDR2 as SMNVEV (reference sequence). The ends were cut back, 6 bases at V and 0 bases at J, with 12 bases in the middle. This CDR3 has 16 residues. CDR3 bases: TGTGCCAGCAGAGTCCGATCTGACTCTGGGGCCAACGTCCTGACTTTC. Protein sequence: CASRVRSDSGANVLTF.

The chain joins TRBV18 to TRBJ1-6; TRBD1 might be the D (5 bases). The CDR3 extends over 17 amino acids. Trimming took off 1 base at V and 8 bases at J, with 18 bases between the two ends. Germline CDR1 KGHSH, CDR2 LQKENI. CDR3 residues: CASSPQARGLVDSPLHF. DNA of the CDR3: TGTGCCAGCTCACCACAGGCGCGGGGGTTGGTCGATTCACCCCTCCACTTT.

In the case of this clonotype: A much more abundant neighbour one base away suggests this may be a read error. This rearrangement joins TRBV29-1 to TRBJ2-3; no firm D call. Germline assignment: CDR1 SQVTM and CDR2 ANQGSEA. The CDR3 is 14 amino acids. V lost 4 bases and J 4 bases, leaving 15 bases between the germline ends. CDR3 nucleotide sequence: TGCAGCGTTGTCGAGCGTGGACCCTCAGATACGCAGTATTTT. It is translated as CSVVERGPSDTQYF.

This clonotype was counted a few times. This chain links TRBV6-5 with TRBJ1-3; no firm D call. CDR1 MNHEY and CDR2 SVGAGI come from the germline V gene. This CDR3 region has 13 residues. V was trimmed by 0 bases and J by 8 bases, leaving 8 bases between them. The CDR3 here is CASSYSEGDTIYF. CDR3 nucleotide sequence: TGTGCCAGCAGTTACTCTGAGGGAGACACCATATATTTT.

The V gene is TRBV28, the J gene TRBJ2-5; possibly TRBD1 or TRBD2 for D (6 bases each). Trimming shortened V by 1 base and J by 5 bases, and 11 bases separated the two germline ends. Germline loops: CDR1 MDHEN, CDR2 SYDVKM. The CDR3 length is 14 residues. The CDR3 protein is CASSLYGGGETQYF. CDR3 coding DNA: TGTGCCAGCAGTTTATACGGGGGCGGTGAGACCCAGTACTTC.

V gene TRBV10-3 combines with J gene TRBJ2-3; D unclear. The CDR3 contains 14 residues. Trimming stripped 7 bases from V and 6 bases from J, with 17 bases between. Germline V gives CDR1 ENHRY, CDR2 SYGVKD. CDR3 amino acids: CAITTTNLFDTQYF. In nucleotides, the CDR3 is TGTGCCATCACCACTACCAACTTATTCGATACGCAGTATTTT.

This clonotype was detected ten times or more. This chain links TRBV6-2 or TRBV6-3 with TRBJ2-5; 9 bases line up with TRBD2. CDR3 length equals 15 residues. Germline CDR1 reads MNHEY; CDR2 reads SVGEGT. J gave up 2 bases and V 7 bases, and 8 bases lay outside the gene matches. CDR3 in amino acids: CASTLIAGVQETQYF. The CDR3 region has the DNA TGTGCCAGCACCCTCATAGCGGGAGTACAAGAGACCCAGTACTTC.

The gene calls are TRBV5-1 and TRBJ1-2, with TRBD1 as a possible D gene (6 bases). This CDR3 spans 13 amino acids. The germline V gene has CDR1 SGHRS and CDR2 YFSETQ. Trimming stripped 4 bases from V and 8 bases from J, with 15 bases between. CDR3 DNA: TGCGCCAGCAGCCCGGAAGGGGGAGGAGGCTACACCTTC. It codes for CASSPEGGGGYTF.